This T cell receptor beta chain was identified in a study of T cell responses to AZD1222 COVID-19 vaccine. The data were produced by immunoSEQ multiplex PCR, yet TCRdb's version contains in-frame clones alone and is incomplete. The table lists under 130,000 clones, nearly 90% of them singletons. General study points: A rise in Spike-specific TCR breadth and depth followed two AZD1222 doses. The peak T cell response came first, and repertoires were sampled only after it. Baseline seropositives among AZD1222 recipients totaled only 5 to 7. The donor group comprised mostly white British people and more females; the analysis possibly underestimated clonal diversity.

In regard to this clone: The antigen remains undetermined.

CDR1 and CDR2 from the germline V gene are SGHTA and FQGNSA. This CDR3 is built from 15 residues. V was cut by 1 base and J by 4 bases, with 14 bases left in between. This chain joins TRBV7-2 and TRBJ2-7; D is unclear. The receptor's source is an adult who received the AZD1222 COVID-19 vaccine. Specimen: peripheral blood, collected 28 days after the second AZD1222 dose. CDR3 DNA sequence: TGTGCCAGCAGCTTAGAACCCCTCCCCTCGTACGAGCAGTACTTC. It translates to CASSLEPLPSYEQYF. The full variable domain, rest sourced from reference TRBV7-2 and TRBJ2-7, is GAGVSQSPSNKVTEKGKDVELRCDPISGHTALYWYRQSLGQGLEFLIYFQGNSAPDKSGLPSDRFSAERTGGSVSTLTIQRTQQEDSAVYLCASSLEPLPSYEQYFGPGTRLTVT.